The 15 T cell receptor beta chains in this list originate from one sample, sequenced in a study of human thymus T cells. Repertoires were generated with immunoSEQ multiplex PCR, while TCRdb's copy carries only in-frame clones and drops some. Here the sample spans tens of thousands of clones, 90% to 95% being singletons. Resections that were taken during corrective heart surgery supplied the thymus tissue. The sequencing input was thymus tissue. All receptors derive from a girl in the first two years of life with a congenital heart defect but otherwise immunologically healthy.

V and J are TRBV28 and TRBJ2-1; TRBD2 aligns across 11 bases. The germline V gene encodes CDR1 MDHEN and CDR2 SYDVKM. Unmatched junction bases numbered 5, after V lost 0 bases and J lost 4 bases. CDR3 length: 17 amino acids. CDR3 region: CASSLWPGTSGYNEQFF. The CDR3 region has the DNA TGTGCCAGCAGTTTATGGCCCGGGACTAGCGGATACAATGAGCAGTTCTTC.

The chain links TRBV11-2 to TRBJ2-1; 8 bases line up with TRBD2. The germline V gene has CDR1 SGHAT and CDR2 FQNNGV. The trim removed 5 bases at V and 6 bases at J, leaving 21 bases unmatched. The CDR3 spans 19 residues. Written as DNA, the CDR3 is TGTGCCAGCAGCCTTAGAGCGCGGCGGGAGGAAGGTTCGGGCAATGAGCAGTTCTTC. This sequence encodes CASSLRARREEGSGNEQFF.

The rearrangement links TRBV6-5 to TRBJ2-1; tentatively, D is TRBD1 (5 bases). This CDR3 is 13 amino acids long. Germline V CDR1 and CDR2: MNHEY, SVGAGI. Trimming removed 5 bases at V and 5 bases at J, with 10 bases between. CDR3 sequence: CASSRRQNNEQFF. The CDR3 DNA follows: TGTGCCAGCAGTCGCCGACAGAACAATGAGCAGTTCTTC.

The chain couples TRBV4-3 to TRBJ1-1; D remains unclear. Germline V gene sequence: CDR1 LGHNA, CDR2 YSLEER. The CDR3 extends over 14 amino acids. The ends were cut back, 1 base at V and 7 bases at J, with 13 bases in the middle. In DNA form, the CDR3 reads TGCGCCAGCAGCCAAGTAGGTTCACAAGTTGAAGCTTTCTTT. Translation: CASSQVGSQVEAFF.

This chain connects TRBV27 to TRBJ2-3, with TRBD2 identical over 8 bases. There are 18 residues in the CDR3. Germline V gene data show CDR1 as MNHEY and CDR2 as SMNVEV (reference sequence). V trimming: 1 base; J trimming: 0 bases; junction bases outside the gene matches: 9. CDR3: CASSLYGSGESSTDTQYF. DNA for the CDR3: TGTGCCAGCAGTTTATATGGTAGCGGGGAGTCTAGCACAGATACGCAGTATTTT.

The CDR3 nucleotides read TGTGCCAGCAGTTACTCGACTAGGGAGACCCAGTACTTC. It is translated as CASSYSTRETQYF. The V and J genes are TRBV6-5 and TRBJ2-5, with D perhaps matching TRBD2 (6 bases). Trimming stripped 0 bases from V and 5 bases from J, with 7 bases between. CDR3 length equals 13 residues. CDR1 and CDR2 (germline): MNHEY, SVGAGI.

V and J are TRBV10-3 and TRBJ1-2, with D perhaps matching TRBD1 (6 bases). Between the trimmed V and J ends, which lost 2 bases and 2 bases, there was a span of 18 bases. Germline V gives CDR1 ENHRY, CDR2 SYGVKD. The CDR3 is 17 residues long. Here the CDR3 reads CAISEGSSGQRNYGYTF. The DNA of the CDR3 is TGTGCCATCAGTGAGGGCTCTAGCGGACAGAGGAACTATGGCTACACCTTC.

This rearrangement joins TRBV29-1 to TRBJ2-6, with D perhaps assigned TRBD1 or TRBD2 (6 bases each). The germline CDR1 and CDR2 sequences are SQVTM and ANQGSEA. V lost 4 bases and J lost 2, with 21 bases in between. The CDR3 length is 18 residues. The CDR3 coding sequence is TGCAGCGTTGGGGAGGAGGGGACACCGGCTACTGGGGCCAACGTCCTGACTTTC. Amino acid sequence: CSVGEEGTPATGANVLTF. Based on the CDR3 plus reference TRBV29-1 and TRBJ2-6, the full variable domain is SAVISQKPSRDICQRGTSLTIQCQVDSQVTMMFWYRQQPGQSLTLIATANQGSEATYESGFVIDKFPISRPNLTFSTLTVSNMSPEDSSIYLCSVGEEGTPATGANVLTFGAGSRLTVL.

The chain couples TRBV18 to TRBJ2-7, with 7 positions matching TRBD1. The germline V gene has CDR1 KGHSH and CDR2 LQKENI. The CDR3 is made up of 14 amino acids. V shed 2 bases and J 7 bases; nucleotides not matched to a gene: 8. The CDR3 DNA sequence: TGTGCCAGCTCACCAACACAGGGGCCGGGAGAGCAGTACTTC. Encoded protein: CASSPTQGPGEQYF.

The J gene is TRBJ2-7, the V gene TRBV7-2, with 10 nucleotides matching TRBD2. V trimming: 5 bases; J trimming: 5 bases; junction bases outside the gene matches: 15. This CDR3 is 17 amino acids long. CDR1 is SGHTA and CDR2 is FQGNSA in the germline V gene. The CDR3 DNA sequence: TGTGCCAGCAGCCTATATAGCGGGAGGCCCAACAGGAACGAGCAGTACTTC. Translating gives CASSLYSGRPNRNEQYF. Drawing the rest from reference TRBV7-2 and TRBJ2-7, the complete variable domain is GAGVSQSPSNKVTEKGKDVELRCDPISGHTALYWYRQSLGQGLEFLIYFQGNSAPDKSGLPSDRFSAERTGGSVSTLTIQRTQQEDSAVYLCASSLYSGRPNRNEQYFGPGTRLTVT.

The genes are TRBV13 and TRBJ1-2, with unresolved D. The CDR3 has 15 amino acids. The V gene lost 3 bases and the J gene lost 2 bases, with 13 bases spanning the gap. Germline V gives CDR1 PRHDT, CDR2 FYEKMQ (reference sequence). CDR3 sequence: CASSFTLDGNYGYTF. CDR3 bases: TGTGCCAGCAGCTTCACCTTGGACGGGAACTATGGCTACACCTTC.

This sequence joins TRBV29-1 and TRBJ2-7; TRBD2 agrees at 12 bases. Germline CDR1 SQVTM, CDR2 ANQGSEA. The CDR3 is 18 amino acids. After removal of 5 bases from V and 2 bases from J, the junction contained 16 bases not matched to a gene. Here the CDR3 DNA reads TGCAGCGTTCTTGGACTAGCGGGACATCGAAGTCGTCCCTACGAGCAGTACTTC. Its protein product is CSVLGLAGHRSRPYEQYF.

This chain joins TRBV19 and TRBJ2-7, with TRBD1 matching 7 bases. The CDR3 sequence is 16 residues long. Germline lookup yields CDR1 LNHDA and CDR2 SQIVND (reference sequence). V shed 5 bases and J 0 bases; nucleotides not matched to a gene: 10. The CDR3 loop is CASSSSSGTASYEQYF. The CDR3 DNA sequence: TGTGCCAGTAGTTCGTCCTCCGGGACAGCCTCCTACGAGCAGTACTTC.

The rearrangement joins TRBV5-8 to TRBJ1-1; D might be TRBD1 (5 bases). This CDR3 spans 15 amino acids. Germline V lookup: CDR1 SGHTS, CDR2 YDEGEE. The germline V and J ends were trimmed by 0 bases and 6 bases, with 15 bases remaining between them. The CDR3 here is CASSLGGTWWAEAFF. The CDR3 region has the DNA TGTGCCAGCAGCTTGGGTGGGACCTGGTGGGCTGAAGCTTTCTTT. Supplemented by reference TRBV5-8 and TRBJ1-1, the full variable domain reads EAGVTQSPTHLIKTRGQQATLRCSPISGHTSVYWYQQALGLGLQFLLWYDEGEERNRGNFPPRFSGRQFPNYSSELNVNALELEDSALYLCASSLGGTWWAEAFFGQGTRLTVV.

The DNA of the CDR3 is TGCGCCAGCAGCCAATCAAGTCCGGGACAGGGGGGTGACTATGGCTACACCTTC. It is translated as CASSQSSPGQGGDYGYTF. This chain links TRBV4-3 with TRBJ1-2; 11 bases fit TRBD1. Per germline, CDR1 LGHNA and CDR2 YSLEER. The CDR3 extends over 18 amino acids. After removal of 2 bases from V and 3 bases from J, the junction contained 11 bases not matched to a gene.